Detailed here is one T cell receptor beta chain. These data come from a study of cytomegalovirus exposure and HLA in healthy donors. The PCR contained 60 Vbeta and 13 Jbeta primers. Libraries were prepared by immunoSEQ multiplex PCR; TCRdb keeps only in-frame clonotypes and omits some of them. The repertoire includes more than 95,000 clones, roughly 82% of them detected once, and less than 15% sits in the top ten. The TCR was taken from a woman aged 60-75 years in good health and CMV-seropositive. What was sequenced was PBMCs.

CDR3 coding DNA: TGTGCCAGCAGTGACCCGTTCTATGGACAGGGAGGCTATGGCTACACCTTC. This codes for CASSDPFYGQGGYGYTF. J is TRBJ1-2 and V is TRBV6-1, with 8 bases aligning to TRBD1. Germline trimming cut 3 bases from V and 4 bases from J; bases unmatched to any gene: 13. Germline V gene lookup returns CDR1 MNHNS and CDR2 SASEGT. The CDR3 sequence is 17 residues long.